This TCR beta chain was captured by sequencing in a study of shared clonotypes between healthy human individuals. Notes on the study in general: Depth of sequencing was expected to influence donor clonotype sharing.

This CDR3 has 15 residues. The germline V gene has CDR1 ENHRY and CDR2 SYGVKD. V gave up 7 bases and J gave up 6 bases; unmatched junction bases: 8. As concerns this clone: No antigen is known for it.

300 ng DNA, some 30,000 T cell genomes, went into unsorted PBMC replicate PCRs. Measured with immunoSEQ multiplex PCR; TCRdb has only the in-frame clones, and not every one. The table lists over 400,000 clones, about 72% of them singletons, with around 12% in the top ten. Sequencing input: PBMCs. This chain connects TRBV10-3 to TRBJ2-2; 10 bases are a match to TRBD1. The source is a woman aged 40 to 55 in good health. Some clones in this sample may be carry-over from other donors' samples. Here the CDR3 DNA reads TGTGCCATCAACCCCGGGACAGGGGTGGCCGGGGAGCTGTTTTTT. Translating it yields CAINPGTGVAGELFF.